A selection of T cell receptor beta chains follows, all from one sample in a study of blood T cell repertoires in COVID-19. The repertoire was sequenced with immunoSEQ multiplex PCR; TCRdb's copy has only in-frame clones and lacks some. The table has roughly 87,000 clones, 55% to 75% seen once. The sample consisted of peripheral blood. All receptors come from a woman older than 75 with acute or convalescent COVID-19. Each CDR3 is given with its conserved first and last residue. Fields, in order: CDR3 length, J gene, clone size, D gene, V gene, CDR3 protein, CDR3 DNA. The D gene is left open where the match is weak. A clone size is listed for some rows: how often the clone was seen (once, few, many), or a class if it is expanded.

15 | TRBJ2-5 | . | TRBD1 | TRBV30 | CAWSPIGTGILGQYF | TGTGCCTGGAGTCCAATCGGGACAGGGATCCTCGGCCAGTACTTC
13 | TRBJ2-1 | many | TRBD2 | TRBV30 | CACFGTSGLGGFF | TGTGCCTGTTTCGGGACTAGCGGGCTAGGCGGGTTCTTC
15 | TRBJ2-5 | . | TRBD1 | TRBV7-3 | CASSLGQSAQETQYF | TGTGCCAGCAGCCTGGGACAGTCCGCACAAGAGACCCAGTACTTC
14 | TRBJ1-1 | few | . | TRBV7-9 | CASFQGRGNTEAFF | TGTGCCAGTTTTCAGGGGCGAGGGAACACTGAAGCTTTCTTT
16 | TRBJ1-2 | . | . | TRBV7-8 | CASSFRRDTKPYGYTF | TGTGCCAGCAGCTTCCGACGGGACACCAAACCGTATGGCTACACCTTC
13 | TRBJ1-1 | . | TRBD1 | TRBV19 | CASSDRGAIEAFF | TGTGCCAGTAGCGACAGGGGAGCGATTGAAGCTTTCTTT
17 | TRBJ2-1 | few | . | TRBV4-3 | CASSQAPGLGTYNEQFF | TGCGCCAGCAGCCAAGCCCCGGGATTAGGCACCTACAATGAGCAGTTCTTC
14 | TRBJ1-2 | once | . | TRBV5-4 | CASSLGRSSYGYTF | TGTGCCAGCAGCTTGGGACGGTCTAGCTATGGCTACACCTTC
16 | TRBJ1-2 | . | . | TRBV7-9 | CASSATVGSAYYGYTF | TGTGCCAGCAGCGCGACGGTCGGAAGCGCCTACTATGGCTACACCTTC
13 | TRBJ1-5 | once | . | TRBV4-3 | CASSQERDQPQHF | TGCGCCAGCAGCCAAGAGAGGGATCAGCCCCAGCATTTT
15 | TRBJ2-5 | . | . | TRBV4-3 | CASSQESANRETQYF | TGCGCCAGCAGCCAAGAATCAGCGAACCGAGAGACCCAGTACTTC
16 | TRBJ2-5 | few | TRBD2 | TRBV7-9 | CASSFSGTSGAETQYF | TGTGCCAGCAGCTTCTCCGGGACTAGCGGGGCTGAGACCCAGTACTTC
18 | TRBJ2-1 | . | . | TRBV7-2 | CASSLRWVQMSSYNEQFF | TGTGCCAGCAGCTTAAGGTGGGTACAGATGAGCTCCTACAATGAGCAGTTCTTC
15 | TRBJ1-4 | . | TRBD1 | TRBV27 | CASSLSWDSNEKLFF | TGTGCCAGCAGTTTATCGTGGGACAGTAATGAAAAACTGTTTTTT
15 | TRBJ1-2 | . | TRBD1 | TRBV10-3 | CAITQGGRDPYGYTF | TGTGCCATCACCCAGGGGGGCAGGGATCCTTATGGCTACACCTTC
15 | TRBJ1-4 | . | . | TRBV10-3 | CATGLRGGIYEKLFF | TGTGCCACCGGATTGAGGGGGGGGATATACGAAAAACTGTTTTTT
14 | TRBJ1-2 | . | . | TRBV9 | CASSGAAENYGYTF | TGTGCCAGCAGCGGAGCGGCGGAGAACTATGGCTACACCTTC
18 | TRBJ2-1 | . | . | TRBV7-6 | CASSLGPPGATYRNEQFF | TGTGCCAGCAGCTTAGGGCCTCCAGGGGCTACCTATCGGAATGAGCAGTTCTTC
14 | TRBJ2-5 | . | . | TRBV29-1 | CSVEDRQYQETQYF | TGCAGCGTTGAAGATAGACAGTACCAAGAGACCCAGTACTTC
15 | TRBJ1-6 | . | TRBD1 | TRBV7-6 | CASSFGQGGDSPLHF | TGTGCCAGCAGTTTCGGACAGGGAGGGGATTCACCCCTCCACTTT